This TCR beta chain was recovered during a study of CD4 T cells in relation to SARS-CoV-2 and coronaviruses. Findings of the study overall: Roughly 65% of donors had memory CD4+ clonotypes crossrecognizing SARS-CoV-2 and common cold coronavirus spike.

Assay used: immunoSEQ multiplex PCR; TCRdb lists only in-frame clones, some missing. The table records about 39,000 clones, roughly 80% of them present only once. Points on this clone: No antigen is known for it.

CDR1 is MNHEY and CDR2 is SMNVEV in the germline V gene (reference sequence). Trimming took off 4 bases at V and 5 bases at J, with 6 bases between the two ends. This CDR3 comprises 11 residues. The sequence came from an adult with COVID-19. Input material: naive CD4+ T cells from PBMCs, cultured in vitro. Documented subset: naive CD4+ T cells isolated by negative enrichment. The chain uses TRBV27 and TRBJ2-7; a weak D match, TRBD1 (6 bases). This chain's CDR3 is CASSSGDEQYF. The CDR3 DNA sequence: TGTGCCAGCAGTTCAGGGGACGAGCAGTACTTC.